The text below deals with one T cell receptor beta chain. What it recognizes is unknown. Trimming cost V 5 bases and J 1 base; bases outside gene matches: 6. Germline lookup yields CDR1 LNHDA and CDR2 SQIVND (reference sequence). The CDR3 is 16 residues long. This record comes from a study of T cell responses to AZD1222 COVID-19 vaccine. Study-wide findings and caveats: Vaccination with two AZD1222 doses was followed by a rise in Spike-specific TCR breadth and depth. Sampling captured repertoires only after the peak T cell response. A mostly white British donor set with more females was recruited, and clonal diversity was possibly underestimated. Vaccine-associated CD4 TCRs spanned spike, dominant at 160-218 and 743-854.

TCRdb's table, derived via immunoSEQ multiplex PCR, lists solely in-frame clones and lacks some. The table shows tens of thousands of clones, with 92% occurring only once. The clonotype comes from an adult who received the AZD1222 COVID-19 vaccine. The chain is built from TRBV19 and TRBJ1-5; 9 nucleotides line up with TRBD1. Sequences were derived from peripheral blood, sampled 28 days after the second AZD1222 dose. The CDR3 nucleotides are TGTGCCAGTAGTCCCCGACAGGGGGTGAGCAATCAGCCCCAGCATTTT. As protein: CASSPRQGVSNQPQHF.